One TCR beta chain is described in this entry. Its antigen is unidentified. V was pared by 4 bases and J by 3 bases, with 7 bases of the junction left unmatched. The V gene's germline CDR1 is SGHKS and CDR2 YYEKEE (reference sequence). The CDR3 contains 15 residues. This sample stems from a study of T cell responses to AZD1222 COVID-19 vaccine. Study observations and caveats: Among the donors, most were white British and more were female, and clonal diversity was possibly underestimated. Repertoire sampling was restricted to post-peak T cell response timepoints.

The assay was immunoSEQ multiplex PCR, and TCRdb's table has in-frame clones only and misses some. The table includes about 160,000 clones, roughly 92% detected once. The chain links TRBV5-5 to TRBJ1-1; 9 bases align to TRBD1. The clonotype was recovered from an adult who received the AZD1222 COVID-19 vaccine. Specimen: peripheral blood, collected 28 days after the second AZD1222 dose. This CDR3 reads CASSLAGTGYTEAFF. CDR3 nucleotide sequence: TGTGCCAGCAGCCTCGCCGGGACAGGGTACACTGAAGCTTTCTTT.